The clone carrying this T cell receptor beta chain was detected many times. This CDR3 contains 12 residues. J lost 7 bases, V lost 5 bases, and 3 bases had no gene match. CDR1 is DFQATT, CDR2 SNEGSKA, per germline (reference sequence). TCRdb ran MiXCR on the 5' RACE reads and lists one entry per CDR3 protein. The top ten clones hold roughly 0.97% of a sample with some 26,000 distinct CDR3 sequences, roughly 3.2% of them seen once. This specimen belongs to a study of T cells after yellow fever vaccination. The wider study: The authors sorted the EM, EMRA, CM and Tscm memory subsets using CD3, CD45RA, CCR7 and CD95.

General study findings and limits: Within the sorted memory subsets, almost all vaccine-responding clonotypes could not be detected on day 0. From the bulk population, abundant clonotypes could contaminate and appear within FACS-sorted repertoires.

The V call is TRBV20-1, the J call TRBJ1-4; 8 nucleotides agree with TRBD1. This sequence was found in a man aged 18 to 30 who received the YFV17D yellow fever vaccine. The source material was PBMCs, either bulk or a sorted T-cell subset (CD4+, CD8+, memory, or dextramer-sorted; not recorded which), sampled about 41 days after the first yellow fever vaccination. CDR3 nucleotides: TGCAGTGCTGGGACAGGTTCTGAAAAACTGTTTTTT. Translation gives CSAGTGSEKLFF.